This T cell receptor beta chain stems from a study of CD8+ T cells in alopecia areata. Points from the study as a whole: Scalp sample data also include resident alphabeta T cells from normal skin. Higher clonality was seen in lesional scalp than in normal scalp, especially in alopecia totalis/universalis.

For this clone: As yet, its antigen is unknown.

The CDR3 totals 14 residues. Germline V gene data show CDR1 as SGHTA and CDR2 as FQGNSA. V was shortened by 1 base and J by 8 bases, with 14 bases between the two germline ends. RNA was isolated and reverse transcribed to cDNA, the sequencing template. The data were produced by immunoSEQ multiplex PCR, yet TCRdb's version contains in-frame clones alone and is incomplete. The table shows around 7,500 clones, with roughly two thirds occurring only once. Peripheral blood and lesional scalp punch biopsies were taken from alopecia areata patients. This sequence joins TRBV7-2 and TRBJ1-2; no firm D call. Sequencing was performed on skin, taken at week 0. The origin of this receptor is a human donor with alopecia areata. The CDR3 DNA reads as TGTGCCAGCAGCTTAGAATCCCTGCAGAGAGGCTACACCTTC. Its protein is CASSLESLQRGYTF.